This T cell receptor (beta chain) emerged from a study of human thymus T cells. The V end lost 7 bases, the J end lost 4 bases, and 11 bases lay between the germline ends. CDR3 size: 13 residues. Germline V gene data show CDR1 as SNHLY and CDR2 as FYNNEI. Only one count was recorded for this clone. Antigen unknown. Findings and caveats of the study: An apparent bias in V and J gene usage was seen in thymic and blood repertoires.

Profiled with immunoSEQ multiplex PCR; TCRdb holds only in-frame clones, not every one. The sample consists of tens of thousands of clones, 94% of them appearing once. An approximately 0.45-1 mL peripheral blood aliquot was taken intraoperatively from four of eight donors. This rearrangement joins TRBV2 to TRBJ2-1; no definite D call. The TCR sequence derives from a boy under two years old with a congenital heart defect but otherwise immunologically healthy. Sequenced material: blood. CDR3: CASNGRKYNEQFF. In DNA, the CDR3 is TGTGCCAGCAACGGAAGAAAGTACAATGAGCAGTTCTTC.